The entry below describes one T cell receptor beta chain. Its antigen is undetermined. Germline trimming cut 1 base from V and 5 bases from J; bases unmatched to any gene: 4. This CDR3 is 15 amino acids long. Germline V gene data show CDR1 as SSHAT and CDR2 as FNYEAQ (reference sequence). The sample belongs to a study of radiotherapy plus CTLA-4 blockade in lung cancer. Study-level information: Disease control was present in 25% to 35% of patients, and objective responses in approximately 20%. Whole-study results and caveats: Response, reportedly, was best predicted by interferon-beta along with early blood T cell clone dynamics. Researchers report tumor-derived TCR clones expanding in blood after radiotherapy plus ipilimumab.

The table came from immunoSEQ multiplex PCR; TCRdb's copy has only in-frame clones and leaves some out. Of about 97,000 clones listed, approximately 74% are singletons. The receptor's source is a human donor with non-small cell lung cancer who had a partial response to radiotherapy plus ipilimumab. Some clones in this sample may be carry-over from other donors' samples. The sample was peripheral blood, taken from a patient treated with radiotherapy plus ipilimumab. V usage is TRBV7-7 and J usage is TRBJ2-1; 8 nucleotides line up with TRBD2. The CDR3 protein is CASSLGGSGDNEQFF. The DNA for the CDR3 is TGTGCCAGCAGCTTAGGAGGTAGCGGGGACAATGAGCAGTTCTTC.